This T cell receptor (beta chain) is drawn from a study of T cell repertoires in cytomegalovirus infection. The wider study: CMV infection and matching HLA type were both indicated by public TCR beta signatures. Overall study findings and caveats: Clonotype analysis showed dominance of the ex vivo response by HLA-C-restricted CMV-specific TCR beta clonotypes. CMV carriers with the relevant HLA were identified by cumulative public TCR beta family frequency.

This clonotype was detected ten times or more. As yet, its antigen is unknown. The V segment lost 1 base and the J segment 4 bases; nucleotides outside the gene matches: 1. Looked up from germline, CDR1 is SGHVS and CDR2 is FQNEAQ. This CDR3 is built from 14 residues. TCRdb used MiXCR to reprocess the reads, holding one entry per CDR3 protein. The sample has 200,000 to 300,000 distinct CDR3 sequences, roughly an eighth seen once. The chain is built from TRBV7-8 and TRBJ2-1; TRBD1 agrees at 7 bases. Sample: PBMCs. The sequence derives from a human donor in good health (CMV status not recorded). Some clones in this sample may be carry-over from other donors' samples. CDR3 residues: CASSLGGQYNEQFF. The CDR3 nucleotides read TGTGCCAGCAGCTTAGGGGGACAGTACAATGAGCAGTTCTTC. Based on the CDR3 plus reference TRBV7-8 and TRBJ2-1, the full variable domain is GAGVSQSPRYKVAKRGQDVALRCDPISGHVSLFWYQQALGQGPEFLTYFQNEAQLDKSGLPSDRFFAERPEGSVSTLKIQRTQQEDSAVYLCASSLGGQYNEQFFGPGTRLTVL.